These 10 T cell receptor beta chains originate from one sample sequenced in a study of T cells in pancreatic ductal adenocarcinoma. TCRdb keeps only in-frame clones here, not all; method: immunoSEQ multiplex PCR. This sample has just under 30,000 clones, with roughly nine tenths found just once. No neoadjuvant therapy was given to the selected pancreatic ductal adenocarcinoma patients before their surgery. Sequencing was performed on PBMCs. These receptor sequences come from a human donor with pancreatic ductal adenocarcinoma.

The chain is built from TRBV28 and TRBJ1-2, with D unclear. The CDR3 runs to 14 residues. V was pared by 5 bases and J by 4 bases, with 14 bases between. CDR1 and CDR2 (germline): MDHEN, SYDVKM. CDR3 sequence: CASSLVAVPYGYTF. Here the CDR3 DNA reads TGTGCCAGCAGTCTAGTCGCGGTTCCCTATGGCTACACCTTC.

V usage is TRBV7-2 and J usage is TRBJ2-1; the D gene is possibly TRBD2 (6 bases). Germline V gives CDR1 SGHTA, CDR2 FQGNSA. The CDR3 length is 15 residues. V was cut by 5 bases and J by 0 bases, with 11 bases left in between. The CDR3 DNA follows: TGTGCCAGCAGCCGGGACTCCAGCTCCTACAATGAGCAGTTCTTC. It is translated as CASSRDSSSYNEQFF.

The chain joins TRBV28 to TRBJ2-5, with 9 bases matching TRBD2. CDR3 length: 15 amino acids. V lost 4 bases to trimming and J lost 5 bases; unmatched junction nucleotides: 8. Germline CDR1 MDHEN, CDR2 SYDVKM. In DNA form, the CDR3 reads TGTGCCAGCAGTTATGAGGGACTAGCTGGGGAGACCCAGTACTTC. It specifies CASSYEGLAGETQYF.

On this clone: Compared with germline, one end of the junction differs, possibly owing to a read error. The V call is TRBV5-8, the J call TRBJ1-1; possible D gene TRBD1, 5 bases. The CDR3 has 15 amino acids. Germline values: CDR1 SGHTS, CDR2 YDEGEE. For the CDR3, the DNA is TGTGCCAGCAGCTTGGTCAACAAGGGGAACTCTGAAGCTTTCTTT. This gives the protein CASSLVNKGNSEAFF.

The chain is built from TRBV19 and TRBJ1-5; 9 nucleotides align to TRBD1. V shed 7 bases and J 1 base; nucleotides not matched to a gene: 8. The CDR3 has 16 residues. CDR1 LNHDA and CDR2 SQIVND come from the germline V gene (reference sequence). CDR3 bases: TGTGCCAGTACCCCGGGACAGGGAAGGAGCAATCAGCCCCAGCATTTT. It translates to CASTPGQGRSNQPQHF.

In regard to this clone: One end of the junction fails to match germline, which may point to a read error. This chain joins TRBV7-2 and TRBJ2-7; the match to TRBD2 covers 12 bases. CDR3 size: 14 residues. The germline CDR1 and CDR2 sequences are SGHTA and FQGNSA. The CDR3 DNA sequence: TGTGCCAGCAGCTTATCTAGCGGGAGGGCCGGGTGGGACTTC. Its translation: CASSLSSGRAGWDF.

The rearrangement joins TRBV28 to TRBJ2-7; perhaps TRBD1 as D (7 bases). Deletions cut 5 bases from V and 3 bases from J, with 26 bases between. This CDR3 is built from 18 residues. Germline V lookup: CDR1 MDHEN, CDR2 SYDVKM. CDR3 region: CASSRDREALGFNYEQYF. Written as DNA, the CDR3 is TGTGCCAGCAGTCGTGACAGGGAGGCTTTAGGGTTCAACTACGAGCAGTACTTC.

CDR3 nucleotide sequence: TGTGCCAGCAGCTTGGGGGGGCAAGAGACCCAGTACTTC. As protein: CASSLGGQETQYF. The chain recombines TRBV5-4 with TRBJ2-5; D assignment may be TRBD1 or TRBD2 (5 bases each). Germline CDR1 SGHNT, CDR2 YYREEE (reference sequence). The CDR3 runs to 13 residues. Trimming took off 0 bases at V and 2 bases at J, with 5 bases between the two ends.

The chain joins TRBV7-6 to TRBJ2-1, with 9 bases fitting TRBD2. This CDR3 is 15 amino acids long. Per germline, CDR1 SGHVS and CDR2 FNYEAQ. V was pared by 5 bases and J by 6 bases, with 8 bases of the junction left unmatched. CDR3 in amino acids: CASSPGLARINEQFF. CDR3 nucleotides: TGTGCCAGCAGCCCTGGACTAGCGCGCATCAATGAGCAGTTCTTC. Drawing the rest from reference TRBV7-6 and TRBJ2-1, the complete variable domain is GAGVSQSPRYKVTKRGQDVALRCDPISGHVSLYWYRQALGQGPEFLTYFNYEAQQDKSGLPNDRFSAERPEGSISTLTIQRTEQRDSAMYRCASSPGLARINEQFFGPGTRLTVL.

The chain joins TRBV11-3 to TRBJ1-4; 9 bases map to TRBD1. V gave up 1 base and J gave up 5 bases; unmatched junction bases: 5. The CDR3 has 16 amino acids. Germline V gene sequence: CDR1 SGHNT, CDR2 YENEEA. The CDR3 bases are TGTGCCAGCAGCTTAGCGTACAGGGGGCGAAATGAAAAACTGTTTTTT. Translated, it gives CASSLAYRGRNEKLFF.